Here is one T cell receptor beta chain with its context. Its target is unknown. The data stem from a study of tumor-infiltrating lymphocytes in localized non-small cell lung cancer. Regarding the study as a whole: No T-cell fraction difference was seen between IM1 and IM2 tumors. Recurrence-free survival showed no association with tumor T-cell fraction.

Only in-frame clones appear in the TCRdb table, and some are missing; sequencing was by immunoSEQ multiplex PCR. Of 15,000 to 20,000 clones in the sample, approximately 71% are singletons; the top ten hold under 7.5%. This TCR was recovered from a human donor with non-small cell lung cancer. The specimen was lung tumor tissue.

This CDR3 is CASSQDWGGLAAYEQYF. CDR3 coding DNA: TGCGCCAGCAGCCAAGACTGGGGGGGACTAGCAGCGTACGAGCAGTACTTC. This sequence joins TRBV4-1 and TRBJ2-7, with 9 bases identical to TRBD2. CDR1 and CDR2 (germline): MGHRA, YSYEKL. Trimming at V came to 0 bases and at J to 4 bases, leaving 10 bases not matched to a gene. This CDR3 contains 17 residues.